What follows are 20 T cell receptor beta chains derived from one specimen sequenced in a study of early T cells in non-severe SARS-CoV-2 infection. Via MiXCR, TCRdb re-called the 5' RACE reads, giving one row per CDR3 protein. The sample lists about 26,000 distinct CDR3 sequences, more than 4.5% occurring once. Sequencing used whole blood. Receptors originate from an adult who was a healthcare worker with PCR-confirmed SARS-CoV-2 infection or an uninfected control (not recorded which).

This clonotype was seen ten or more times. J is TRBJ2-7 and V is TRBV6-2 or TRBV6-3, with D possibly being TRBD1 (7 bases). The ends were cut back, 10 bases at V and 6 bases at J, with 19 bases in the middle. The CDR3 loop spans 13 amino acids. Germline V gene data show CDR1 as MNHEY and CDR2 as SVGEGT. CDR3 nucleotide sequence: TGTGCCACCCTCGACAGGGAAGCGGGCGAGCAGTACTTC. The encoded protein is CATLDREAGEQYF.

This clonotype came up many times. This sequence joins TRBV11-3 and TRBJ2-3; D is perhaps TRBD1 (5 bases). V was pared by 5 bases and J by 0 bases, with 9 bases between. This CDR3 is built from 14 residues. The germline V gene encodes CDR1 SGHNT and CDR2 YENEEA. CDR3 amino acids: CASSLRGSTDTQYF. In DNA, the CDR3 is TGTGCCAGCAGCCTTAGGGGAAGCACAGATACGCAGTATTTT.

This clonotype has at least ten counts. The chain recombines TRBV7-9 with TRBJ2-7; D call uncertain. The CDR3 has 13 amino acids. Trimming removed 3 bases from V and 5 bases from J, with 11 bases in between. Germline lookup yields CDR1 SEHNR and CDR2 FQNEAQ (reference sequence). The CDR3 region is CASSFRPEHEQYF. DNA of the CDR3: TGTGCCAGCAGCTTTCGTCCAGAGCACGAGCAGTACTTC.

By proportion, this clonotype is medium-sized. The CDR3 loop reads CAISESRTGSLDTEAFF. In nucleotides, the CDR3 is TGTGCCATCAGTGAGTCGAGGACAGGGTCCCTGGACACTGAAGCTTTCTTT. This chain links TRBV10-3 with TRBJ1-1, with 8 positions matching TRBD1. The CDR3 is made up of 17 amino acids. The trim removed 0 bases at V and 3 bases at J, leaving 9 bases unmatched. Germline V lookup: CDR1 ENHRY, CDR2 SYGVKD.

This clonotype has a count of ten or more. The chain joins TRBV18 to TRBJ2-5; 7 nucleotides line up with TRBD2. The V gene end was trimmed by 0 bases and the J gene end by 5 bases; junction bases not matched to a gene: 0. The CDR3 runs to 13 residues. CDR1 and CDR2 (germline): KGHSH, LQKENI. The DNA for the CDR3 is TGTGCCAGCTCACCACCCGGGAGGGAGACCCAGTACTTC. This translates into CASSPPGRETQYF.

This sequence joins TRBV19 and TRBJ1-2, with TRBD1 as a possible D gene (6 bases). Germline V gives CDR1 LNHDA, CDR2 SQIVND (reference sequence). The V end was cut by 7 bases, the J end by 2 bases, with 11 bases between. The CDR3 is made up of 13 amino acids. The CDR3 nucleotides are TGTGCCAGTACCCGACAGGAAAACTATGGCTACACCTTC. As protein: CASTRQENYGYTF.

The J gene is TRBJ2-3, the V gene TRBV9, with D uncertain. Germline V gene sequence: CDR1 SGDLS, CDR2 YYNGEE. The CDR3 is made up of 13 amino acids. Trimming left V 0 bases short and J 5 bases short, with 7 bases between. The CDR3 region is CASSVAAEDTQYF. The CDR3 bases are TGTGCCAGCAGCGTAGCCGCGGAAGATACGCAGTATTTT.

The chain links TRBV9 to TRBJ1-2; D possibly corresponds to TRBD1 (5 bases). V was cut by 1 base and J by 8 bases, with 15 bases left in between. Looked up from germline, CDR1 is SGDLS and CDR2 is YYNGEE. The CDR3 has 14 residues. The CDR3 region is CASSVLSDSYGYTF. CDR3 in DNA: TGTGCCAGCAGCGTACTTAGCGACAGTTACGGCTACACCTTC.

This clonotype was seen ten or more times. CDR3: CAIRAKRGQGLDTQYF. As DNA, the CDR3 is TGTGCCATCAGAGCGAAAAGGGGACAGGGATTAGATACGCAGTATTTT. The rearrangement uses TRBV6-1 and TRBJ2-3; 9 bases are a match to TRBD1. CDR1 is MNHNS, CDR2 SASEGT, per germline. Trimming cost V 10 bases and J 5 bases; bases outside gene matches: 16. CDR3 length: 16 amino acids.

This clonotype has just a few counts. The chain employs TRBV6-2 or TRBV6-3 and TRBJ2-7; 7 nucleotides align to TRBD2. The V and J ends lost 4 bases and 6 bases, in that order; junction bases with no gene match: 6. The CDR3 sequence is 13 residues long. The germline V gene encodes CDR1 MNHEY and CDR2 SVGEGT. Here the CDR3 reads CASSFPGLSEQYF. The CDR3 DNA reads TGTGCCAGCAGTTTCCCGGGACTATCCGAGCAGTACTTC.

This sequence joins TRBV7-8 and TRBJ1-2; D call uncertain. The ends were cut back, 5 bases at V and 4 bases at J, with 11 bases in the middle. Per germline, CDR1 SGHVS and CDR2 FQNEAQ. The CDR3 totals 13 residues. This chain's CDR3 is CASSPAARYGYTF. CDR3 sequence (DNA): TGTGCCAGCAGCCCGGCGGCCCGCTATGGCTACACCTTC.

This clonotype is categorized as medium-sized. The chain recombines TRBV29-1 with TRBJ1-1; 7 nucleotides align to TRBD1. CDR3 length: 16 residues. The ends lost 0 bases at V and 5 bases at J; junction bases unmatched: 12. Germline-derived CDR1 and CDR2 are SQVTM and ANQGSEA. CDR3 in DNA: TGCAGCGTTGAAGATGGAGGGGGCGCCTTTGGAACTGAAGCTTTCTTT. It is translated as CSVEDGGGAFGTEAFF.

This clonotype was observed many times. Here the CDR3 DNA reads TGCAGTGCTCCTCGGGGAGACAGGGGCTCCGAGGGGGTTCAGTACTTC. Amino acid sequence: CSAPRGDRGSEGVQYF. This chain links TRBV20-1 with TRBJ2-7; 8 bases agree with TRBD1. The CDR3 loop spans 16 amino acids. Trimming cost V 5 bases and J 10 bases; bases outside gene matches: 22. Germline V gives CDR1 DFQATT, CDR2 SNEGSKA (reference sequence).

This clonotype was counted between two and nine times. This chain uses TRBV6-5 with TRBJ1-1; maybe TRBD1 (6 bases). V was cut by 2 bases and J by 3 bases, with 10 bases left in between. Per germline, CDR1 MNHEY and CDR2 SVGAGI. The CDR3 length is 14 residues. The CDR3 nucleotides read TGTGCCAGCAGTTACACAGGGACGGACACTGAAGCTTTCTTT. It encodes CASSYTGTDTEAFF.

This clonotype was seen ten or more times. The chain combines TRBV27 with TRBJ2-1, with a tentative D call TRBD2 (6 bases). The V gene lost 8 bases and the J gene lost 7 bases, with 12 bases spanning the gap. Germline V gene sequence: CDR1 MNHEY, CDR2 SMNVEV (reference sequence). This CDR3 has 12 residues. CDR3 amino acids: CASSDAGNEQFF. CDR3 sequence (DNA): TGTGCCAGCTCCGATGCGGGAAATGAGCAGTTCTTC.

This clonotype was observed many times. This rearrangement joins TRBV6-1 to TRBJ1-5; D remains unclear. The CDR3 runs to 13 residues. Looked up from germline, CDR1 is MNHNS and CDR2 is SASEGT. Between the trimmed V and J ends, which lost 7 bases and 3 bases, there was a span of 10 bases. CDR3 residues: CASTRTYNQPQHF. The CDR3 nucleotides are TGTGCCAGCACCAGAACTTACAATCAGCCCCAGCATTTT.

This clonotype has only a few counts. This chain connects TRBV12-5 to TRBJ2-2, with D perhaps matching TRBD1 (6 bases). Trimming took 1 base from V and 0 from J, leaving 6 bases between them. In germline, CDR1 is LGHNT, CDR2 FRNRAP. The CDR3 totals 15 residues. The CDR3 here is CASGLGTANTGELFF. DNA of the CDR3: TGTGCTAGTGGTTTGGGGACAGCGAACACCGGGGAGCTGTTTTTT.

This clonotype was observed a handful of times. This chain uses TRBV6-2 or TRBV6-3 with TRBJ2-7; the match to TRBD2 covers 7 bases. The CDR3 consists of 13 residues. Germline V gene lookup returns CDR1 MNHEY and CDR2 SVGEGT. J lost 5 bases, V lost 7 bases, and 8 bases had no gene match. The CDR3 DNA reads as TGTGCCAGCACTCCCTTAGGGAGGGACGAGCAGTACTTC. Its translation is CASTPLGRDEQYF.

In this sample, this clonotype turned up many times. The CDR3 nucleotides read TGTGCCAGCTCAGAGAAACAGAACACTGAAGCTTTCTTT. Translated: CASSEKQNTEAFF. The chain combines TRBV18 with TRBJ1-1, with no clear D. V dropped 5 bases and J dropped 1 base, with 8 bases sitting between them. CDR3 size: 13 residues. Germline lookup yields CDR1 KGHSH and CDR2 LQKENI.

This clonotype has ten or more counts. CDR3 loop: CASSLGGAGETEAFF. CDR3 in DNA: TGTGCCAGCAGCTTAGGAGGGGCAGGAGAGACTGAAGCTTTCTTT. The genes are TRBV11-3 and TRBJ1-1; D may be TRBD1 (5 bases). The V and J ends lost 1 base and 5 bases respectively, with 14 bases between them. This CDR3 is built from 15 residues. Looked up from germline, CDR1 is SGHNT and CDR2 is YENEEA. The full variable domain, with the rest looked up from reference TRBV11-3 and TRBJ1-1, is EAGVVQSPRYKIIEKKQPVAFWCNPISGHNTLYWYLQNLGQGPELLIRYENEEAVDDSQLPKDRFSAERLKGVDSTLKIQPAELGDSAVYLCASSLGGAGETEAFFGQGTRLTVV.